The rows below give T cell receptor beta chains drawn from one sample of a study of blood T cells in healthy people across ages. Each CDR3 protein gets one entry after TCRdb re-called the 5' RACE reads with MiXCR. The sample contains hundreds of thousands of distinct CDR3 sequences, about 21% of which appear only once. The sample taken for sequencing was blood. These receptors all stem from a man between 65 and 79 years old in good health. Both conserved end residues are part of each CDR3. A D gene is named only where the DNA matches it firmly. Not every row has a clone size; where given, it reads once, few, many or a size class.

V,D,size,J,CDR3,DNA
TRBV5-1,TRBD2,few,TRBJ2-1,CASSLRDRSWTSGIKEQFF,TGCGCCAGCAGCCTCCGGGACAGGAGCTGGACTAGCGGAATAAAGGAGCAGTTCTTC
TRBV18,TRBD1,-,TRBJ2-1,CASPFSTGGNEQFF,TGTGCCAGCCCATTCTCGACAGGGGGCAATGAGCAGTTCTTC
TRBV3-1,TRBD1,once,TRBJ1-1,CASSLSRTGGTEAFF,TGTGCCAGCAGCCTATCCCGGACAGGGGGAACTGAAGCTTTCTTT
TRBV20-1,-,-,TRBJ2-7,CSASQPSSHEQYF,TGCAGTGCTAGTCAACCTAGTAGTCACGAGCAGTACTTC
TRBV5-1,TRBD1,few,TRBJ1-3,CASSPQGFSGNTIYF,TGCGCCAGCAGCCCACAGGGGTTCTCTGGAAACACCATATATTTT
TRBV2,-,few,TRBJ2-4,CASSGQVLAKNIQYF,TGTGCCAGCAGTGGACAGGTCTTAGCCAAAAACATTCAGTACTTC
TRBV6-6,-,-,TRBJ1-5,CATSGELQPQHF,TGTGCCACCTCAGGGGAGCTCCAGCCCCAGCATTTT
TRBV6-5,-,-,TRBJ2-5,CASSNHGSQETQYF,TGTGCCAGCAGTAACCATGGCAGCCAAGAGACCCAGTACTTC
TRBV20-1,-,few,TRBJ2-3,CSASPPGGTDTQYF,TGCAGTGCTAGCCCCCCGGGAGGCACAGATACGCAGTATTTT
TRBV21-1,-,many,TRBJ2-7,CASSKVDRATSYEQYF,TGTGCCAGCAGCAAAGTCGACAGGGCCACCTCCTACGAGCAGTACTTC
TRBV12-3/TRBV12-4,TRBD1,few,TRBJ1-3,CASSWGQRSGNTIYF,TGTGCCAGCAGTTGGGGACAGAGATCTGGAAACACCATATATTTT
TRBV6-6,TRBD1,once,TRBJ1-4,CASRISGTEHEKLFF,TGTGCCAGCAGAATATCCGGGACAGAGCATGAAAAACTGTTTTTT
TRBV4-2,TRBD1,-,TRBJ1-6,CASSQDWDRGYNSPLHF,TGTGCCAGCAGCCAAGATTGGGACAGGGGTTATAATTCACCCCTCCACTTT
TRBV5-1,-,-,TRBJ2-1,CASSSKTSYNEQFF,TGCGCCAGCAGCTCCAAGACCTCCTACAATGAGCAGTTCTTC
TRBV4-3,TRBD2,few,TRBJ2-3,CASSQGRSSGGADTQYF,TGCGCCAGCAGCCAAGGTAGATCTAGCGGGGGTGCAGATACGCAGTATTTT
TRBV18,-,-,TRBJ2-1,CASSPMGYNEQFF,TGTGCCAGCTCACCAATGGGATACAATGAGCAGTTCTTC
TRBV5-1,TRBD1,few,TRBJ2-1,CASSLKAPGQTYNEQFF,TGCGCCAGCAGCTTGAAGGCACCGGGACAGACCTACAATGAGCAGTTCTTC
TRBV4-3,-,few,TRBJ2-7,CASSQDGGLSSYEQYF,TGCGCCAGCAGCCAAGACGGAGGGTTGAGCTCCTACGAGCAGTACTTC
TRBV2,TRBD2,-,TRBJ2-7,CASSETSGYYEQYF,TGTGCCAGCTCAGAGACTAGCGGGTACTACGAGCAGTACTTC
TRBV10-3,-,few,TRBJ2-1,CAISEMGASPEQFF,TGTGCCATCAGTGAGATGGGAGCTAGCCCCGAGCAGTTCTTC
TRBV4-1,-,-,TRBJ2-6,CASSQEFGSGANVLTF,TGCGCCAGCAGCCAAGAGTTCGGCTCTGGGGCCAACGTCCTGACTTTC
TRBV27,TRBD2,-,TRBJ2-5,CASGLLAEQETQYF,TGTGCCAGCGGTCTGCTAGCGGAACAAGAGACCCAGTACTTC
TRBV10-3,-,few,TRBJ1-3,CAISENRGQGPGNTIYF,TGTGCCATCAGTGAGAACCGGGGCCAGGGTCCTGGAAACACCATATATTTT
TRBV28,-,few,TRBJ2-2,CASTLGGAGELFF,TGTGCCAGCACCCTCGGGGGTGCCGGGGAGCTGTTTTTT
TRBV20-1,-,few,TRBJ1-5,CSARGRGDNQPQHF,TGCAGTGCTAGGGGTAGGGGGGACAATCAGCCCCAGCATTTT